This T cell receptor (beta chain) was identified in a study of technical replicates of blood from a handful of donors. The V segment lost 2 bases and the J segment 7 bases; nucleotides outside the gene matches: 8. The V gene's germline CDR1 is MGHRA and CDR2 YSYEKL. CDR3 length: 16 amino acids. Method: immunoSEQ multiplex PCR; TCRdb's copy keeps in-frame clones and lacks some. Of roughly 76,000 clones in the sample, 85% to 95% were seen once. What was sequenced was T cells isolated from PBMCs. V usage is TRBV4-1 and J usage is TRBJ1-4, with 9 bases fitting TRBD1. The clonotype was recovered from a human donor in good health. The CDR3 sequence: CASSQRLQGAGEKLFF. CDR3 DNA: TGCGCCAGCAGCCAAAGACTACAGGGGGCGGGTGAAAAACTGTTTTTT.